There are many counts of the clone carrying this T cell receptor (beta chain). Antigen specificity is unknown. This entry is derived from a study of T cells in Graves' hyperthyroidism and ophthalmopathy. Looking at the study overall: Peripheral blood sampling occurred at initial diagnosis, before any treatment. Whole-study results and caveats: Most thyroid-expanded clonotypes above 0.001 were also found in blood. By a 13 V-J model, ophthalmopathy was set apart from stable hyperthyroidism.

Clinical symptoms, serum thyroxine, TRAb, thyroid ultrasound and orbital computed tomography informed diagnoses. RNA transcripts gave rise to amplified TCR beta CDR3 regions. The HTBI primer set drove a first-round RT-PCR of the TCR CDR3. From the multiplex PCR reads, TCRdb called clonotypes with MiXCR, one entry per CDR3 protein. The sample contains about 330,000 distinct CDR3 sequences, roughly an eighth of which appear only once. This CDR3 is built from 16 residues. The ends lost 5 bases at V and 1 base at J; junction bases unmatched: 5. The germline CDR1 and CDR2 sequences are MDHEN and SYDVKM. The chain uses TRBV28 and TRBJ2-2, with TRBD1 matching over 9 bases. The sequence was collected from a woman aged 40 to 50 with Graves' ophthalmopathy. Specimen: blood. CDR3 bases: TGTGCCAGCAGTAGAGGGACAGGGTTGAACACCGGGGAGCTGTTTTTT. Protein sequence: CASSRGTGLNTGELFF.